The following is a T cell receptor (beta chain) sequence with its context. The antigen is not known. V lost 4 bases and J lost 1, with 8 bases in between. This CDR3 spans 15 amino acids. Germline V gives CDR1 LGHNA, CDR2 YNFKEQ. This specimen comes from a study of PD-1 blockade in classical Hodgkin lymphoma. Findings and limits, study-wide: By C4D1, CD4+ diversity increased significantly, especially in complete responders.

Generated by immunoSEQ multiplex PCR, the TCRdb table keeps only in-frame clones and is missing some. The repertoire holds around 7,500 clones, with about 88% as singletons. All patients experienced relapse after autologous stem cell transplantation, and brentuximab vedotin exposure was variable. Patients' outcomes at their best amounted to complete response, partial response or progressive disease. The source of this sequence is a human donor with classical Hodgkin lymphoma. The sequencing used peripheral blood mononuclear cells (PBMCs), collected at baseline. This rearrangement joins TRBV4-2 to TRBJ2-6, with D unresolved. The CDR3 loop reads CASSPLASGANVLTF. CDR3 in DNA: TGTGCCAGCAGCCCTCTGGCATCTGGGGCCAACGTCCTGACTTTC.